One sample yielded the 8 T cell receptor beta chains listed below, sequenced in a study of blood T cell repertoires in COVID-19. Assay used: immunoSEQ multiplex PCR; TCRdb lists only in-frame clones, some missing. The data hold about 150,000 clones, with 80% observed a single time. Material for sequencing was peripheral blood. All receptors derive from a man in his 60s with acute or convalescent COVID-19.

V and J are TRBV6-6 and TRBJ2-3; TRBD2 matches at 9 bases. Germline V gene data show CDR1 as MNHNY and CDR2 as SVGAGI (reference sequence). Unmatched junction bases numbered 8, after V lost 4 bases and J lost 6 bases. This CDR3 region has 15 residues. CDR3: CASSSRGGAWDTQYF. CDR3 DNA: TGTGCCAGCAGTTCTCGCGGGGGGGCCTGGGATACGCAGTATTTT.

This chain uses TRBV6-6 with TRBJ1-6; 8 positions agree with TRBD1. Trimming took 5 bases from V and 0 from J; bases not matched to a gene: 3. The CDR3 consists of 16 residues. CDR1 is MNHNY, CDR2 SVGAGI, per germline (reference sequence). CDR3 loop: CASSRTGSSYNSPLHF. In DNA form, the CDR3 reads TGTGCCAGCAGTAGGACAGGGAGCTCCTATAATTCACCCCTCCACTTT.

This rearrangement joins TRBV5-1 to TRBJ1-5; the match to TRBD1 covers 8 bases. J lost 2 bases, V lost 3 bases, and 4 bases had no gene match. The CDR3 has 15 residues. Germline CDR1 reads SGHRS; CDR2 reads YFSETQ. DNA for the CDR3: TGCGCCAGCAGCTCCACAGGGGGAGGCAATCAGCCCCAGCATTTT. It translates to CASSSTGGGNQPQHF.

As regards this clone: Other DNA sequences within the sample encode an identical CDR3. The gene calls are TRBV5-4 and TRBJ2-7, with D possibly being TRBD1 (7 bases). Germline CDR1 is SGHNT and CDR2 is YYREEE (reference sequence). V was shortened by 0 bases and J by 0 bases, with 19 bases between the two germline ends. The CDR3 length is 18 residues. CDR3 region: CASSLGGGGMIGSYEQYF. CDR3 sequence (DNA): TGTGCCAGCAGCTTGGGTGGAGGGGGCATGATCGGCTCCTACGAGCAGTACTTC.

Written as DNA, the CDR3 is TGCGCCAGCAGTGAGTCAAGGGGTTCCAGGGGACGGCATACGCAGTATTTT. Translated: CASSESRGSRGRHTQYF. The rearrangement uses TRBV10-1 and TRBJ2-3, with TRBD1 as a possible D gene (6 bases). CDR1 is WNHNN, CDR2 SYGVQD, per germline (reference sequence). There are 17 residues in the CDR3. Trimming removed 0 bases at V and 7 bases at J, with 20 bases between.

This chain uses TRBV7-2 with TRBJ2-7, with 7 bases identical to TRBD2. The junction had 4 bases not matched to a gene; V was cut back by 0 bases and J by 2 bases. This CDR3 spans 15 amino acids. Germline V gene lookup returns CDR1 SGHTA and CDR2 FQGNSA. The CDR3 protein is CASSLAGAGPYEQYF. The CDR3 nucleotides are TGTGCCAGCAGCTTAGCAGGAGCGGGACCCTACGAGCAGTACTTC.

The chain carries TRBV24-1 and TRBJ1-4, with D possibly TRBD1 on 5 matching bases. Germline CDR1 and CDR2: KGHDR and SFDVKD. The CDR3 has 12 amino acids. V dropped 6 bases and J dropped 14 bases, with 15 bases sitting between them. CDR3 sequence: CATSLTPDTLFF. CDR3 nucleotides: TGTGCCACCAGTCTAACCCCGGACACCCTGTTTTTT.

The genes are TRBV6-5 and TRBJ2-6; a possible D gene is TRBD1 (5 bases). The V end was cut by 6 bases, the J end by 1 base, with 10 bases between. Germline CDR1 is MNHEY and CDR2 is SVGAGI. The CDR3 length is 15 residues. The CDR3 coding sequence is TGTGCCAGCAGGACCGACAGATCTGGGGCCAACGTCCTGACTTTC. This gives the protein CASRTDRSGANVLTF.